This T cell receptor (beta chain) appears in the sequencing data of a study of blood T cells in healthy people across ages. Study results and limitations: TCR beta diversity per million T cells fell roughly linearly with age. Long-lived donors carried more naive CD4+ cells and greater diversity than aged donors.

Total RNA extracted from each sample amounted to at least 6 micrograms. This clonotype was picked up one time. Its antigen is undetermined. Germline lookup yields CDR1 SGHTA and CDR2 FQGNSA. The CDR3 spans 14 residues. For the second PCR, which ran for about 7 to 11 cycles, a sample-barcoded 5' primer and a J-beta primer mix were used. MiXCR, applied by TCRdb to the 5' RACE reads, yields one record per CDR3 protein. Of some 780,000 distinct CDR3 sequences in the sample, approximately 60% are singletons; the top ten hold 25% to 30%. The chain carries TRBV7-2 and TRBJ2-1; no clear D gene. The J call may be mistaken, given a closer DNA end match to TRBJ2-7. The TCR was taken from a man aged 35-49 years in good health. The material sequenced was blood. Here the CDR3 DNA reads TGTGCCAGCAGCTTAGAAACGATCGGCAATGAGCAGTACTTC. Translated, it gives CASSLETIGNEQYF.